These 10 T cell receptor beta chains came from one sample sequenced in a study of T cell repertoires in ileal Crohn's disease. Data came from immunoSEQ multiplex PCR; TCRdb stores just in-frame clones and leaves some out. The sample contains 6,500 to 7,000 clones, over 80% of which appear only once. Sequenced input: ileal tissue. All receptors come from an adult with Crohn's disease.

This clone was observed a single time. The chain couples TRBV6-6 to TRBJ2-7, with D perhaps TRBD1 (6 bases). Germline CDR1 is MNHNY and CDR2 is SVGAGI (reference sequence). Trimming cost V 1 base and J 3 bases, with 13 bases left between them. The CDR3 extends over 15 amino acids. The CDR3 nucleotides are TGTGCCAGCAGTTACTTTCACGGACAGAACTACGAGCAGTACTTC. Amino acids: CASSYFHGQNYEQYF.

This sequence joins TRBV13 and TRBJ2-5; tentative D call: TRBD2 (6 bases). Germline V lookup: CDR1 PRHDT, CDR2 FYEKMQ (reference sequence). CDR3 length: 15 residues. Between the trimmed V and J ends, which lost 6 bases and 11 bases, there was a span of 25 bases. CDR3 protein: CASSPRGTALGEQYF. CDR3 coding DNA: TGTGCCAGCAGTCCCCGGGGGACCGCCCTAGGAGAGCAGTACTTC.

The chain has TRBV7-9 and TRBJ2-5, with D hard to call. The CDR3 totals 14 residues. The germline CDR1 and CDR2 sequences are SEHNR and FQNEAQ (reference sequence). With 3 bases removed from V and 3 bases from J, the gap between germline ends came to 11 bases. This CDR3 reads CASSFWLLEETQYF. The CDR3 DNA is TGTGCCAGCAGCTTTTGGTTGCTAGAAGAGACCCAGTACTTC.

The chain is built from TRBV6-5 and TRBJ2-1; 8 bases map to TRBD1. This CDR3 region has 14 residues. Trimming at V came to 6 bases and at J to 2 bases, leaving 3 bases not matched to a gene. Germline values: CDR1 MNHEY, CDR2 SVGAGI. The CDR3 loop reads CASSSRGPYNEQFF. The CDR3 nucleotides are TGTGCCAGCAGCTCCAGGGGGCCCTACAATGAGCAGTTCTTC.

The chain has TRBV7-2 and TRBJ1-1; D gene ambiguous. V gave up 3 bases and J gave up 0 bases, with 11 bases separating them. The CDR3 contains 15 residues. Per the germline V gene, CDR1 is SGHTA and CDR2 is FQGNSA. CDR3 amino acids: CASSFVAGMNTEAFF. CDR3 sequence (DNA): TGTGCCAGCAGCTTTGTGGCAGGCATGAACACTGAAGCTTTCTTT.

About this clone: One end of the junction varies from germline; a read error may be responsible. This chain connects TRBV5-4 to TRBJ1-2, with D perhaps TRBD1 (5 bases). The CDR3 consists of 15 residues. Germline assignment: CDR1 SGHNT and CDR2 YYREEE (reference sequence). The CDR3 sequence: CASTLGGAAVYGYTF. The CDR3 nucleotides read TGTGCCAGCACCTTGGGCGGGGCAGCAGTTTATGGCTACACCTTC.

In this sample, this clone turned up once. The rearrangement uses TRBV13 and TRBJ2-7; maybe TRBD2 (6 bases). Trimming pared 6 bases from V and 7 bases from J, leaving 22 bases between. The CDR3 runs to 15 residues. In germline, CDR1 is PRHDT, CDR2 FYEKMQ (reference sequence). CDR3 sequence: CASSPRGTALGEQYF. CDR3 nucleotide sequence: TGTGCCAGCAGTCCCCGGGGGACCGCCCTAGGAGAGCAGTACTTC.

The chain recombines TRBV11-2 with TRBJ2-7; D is possibly TRBD2 (5 bases). Trimming shortened V by 5 bases and J by 0 bases, and 11 bases separated the two germline ends. This CDR3 region has 14 residues. CDR1 and CDR2 from the germline V gene are SGHAT and FQNNGV. In DNA, the CDR3 is TGTGCCAGCAGCCCCATGGGGAGCTCCTACGAGCAGTACTTC. Translation: CASSPMGSSYEQYF.

This sequence joins TRBV11-2 and TRBJ1-2; D may be TRBD1 (5 bases). In germline, CDR1 is SGHAT, CDR2 FQNNGV. CDR3 length: 15 residues. V lost 0 bases to trimming and J lost 2 bases, with 10 bases between them. CDR3: CASSLDLRGNYGYTF. The CDR3 DNA is TGTGCCAGCAGCTTAGATCTTCGGGGGAACTATGGCTACACCTTC. Together with reference TRBV11-2 and TRBJ1-2, the CDR3 gives the full variable domain: EAGVAQSPRYKIIEKRQSVAFWCNPISGHATLYWYQQILGQGPKLLIQFQNNGVVDDSQLPKDRFSAERLKGVDSTLKIQPAKLEDSAVYLCASSLDLRGNYGYTFGSGTRLTVV.

This chain joins TRBV6-6 and TRBJ2-2; perhaps TRBD2 as D (5 bases). Germline-derived CDR1 and CDR2 are MNHNY and SVGAGI (reference sequence). CDR3 length: 15 amino acids. Trimming shortened V by 2 bases and J by 8 bases, and 15 bases separated the two germline ends. This CDR3 is CASSYLDPSGGELFF. In DNA, the CDR3 is TGTGCCAGCAGTTACCTTGACCCAAGCGGAGGGGAGCTGTTTTTT.